The 29 T cell receptor beta chains below all came from one sample that was sequenced in a study of CD8+CD57+ T cells in acquired aplastic anemia. The TCR beta profiling, which covered VDJ combination and CDR3 sequence, was carried out using genomic DNA as the template. TCRdb passed the reads through MiXCR, listing each CDR3 protein once. The sample includes hundreds of thousands of distinct CDR3 sequences, around 45% of them seen just once. Patients chosen for sequencing had CD8+CD57+ cells that had expanded, as shown by flow cytometry. The material sequenced was sorted CD4+, CD8+, or CD8+CD57+ T cells (not recorded which) from PBMCs. These receptors all stem from a human donor with aplastic anemia.

This chain joins TRBV5-1 and TRBJ1-1, with D unresolved. V was clipped by 0 bases and J by 0 bases, with 3 bases between them. The CDR3 is 13 residues long. Germline V gene lookup returns CDR1 SGHRS and CDR2 YFSETQ. CDR3 sequence reads: CASSLELNTEAFF. In DNA, the CDR3 is TGCGCCAGCAGCTTGGAGCTGAACACTGAAGCTTTCTTT.

This clonotype occurred a few times. The chain links TRBV20-1 to TRBJ2-3; TRBD2 aligns across 9 bases. Trimming at V came to 2 bases and at J to 0 bases, leaving 0 bases not matched to a gene. Germline-derived CDR1 and CDR2 are DFQATT and SNEGSKA (reference sequence). The CDR3 totals 14 residues. This CDR3 is CSARLAGSTDTQYF. The CDR3 region has the DNA TGCAGTGCTAGACTAGCGGGGAGCACAGATACGCAGTATTTT.

This chain uses TRBV10-3 with TRBJ1-1, with a tentative D call TRBD1 (6 bases). The CDR3 contains 15 residues. The V gene lost 2 bases and the J gene lost 0 bases, with 10 bases spanning the gap. Per germline, CDR1 ENHRY and CDR2 SYGVKD. Here the CDR3 reads CAISEGQSMNTEAFF. The CDR3 DNA reads as TGTGCCATCAGTGAGGGACAGTCCATGAACACTGAAGCTTTCTTT.

This clonotype was seen just once. In DNA, the CDR3 is TGCAGTGCTAGATTCTTAAGCTACGAGCAGTACTTC. Encoded protein: CSARFLSYEQYF. V and J are TRBV20-1 and TRBJ2-7, with D unclear. The CDR3 is 12 amino acids. The V end was cut by 2 bases, the J end by 3 bases, with 8 bases between. Germline V gives CDR1 DFQATT, CDR2 SNEGSKA (reference sequence).

The table lists this clonotype with many counts. V usage is TRBV9 and J usage is TRBJ1-2; D unresolved. The germline V and J ends were trimmed by 5 bases and 6 bases, with 11 bases remaining between them. CDR3 length: 12 amino acids. CDR1 and CDR2 from the germline V gene are SGDLS and YYNGEE. As DNA, the CDR3 is TGTGCCAGCAGTGAGCTCCGAAATGGCTACACCTTC. This translates into CASSELRNGYTF.

There are many counts of this clonotype. The gene calls are TRBV14 and TRBJ2-2; 7 nucleotides line up with TRBD1. CDR1 and CDR2 (germline): SGHDN, FVKESK. The J segment lost 4 bases and the V segment lost 4 bases, leaving 6 bases of the junction unmatched. The CDR3 has 15 amino acids. The CDR3 bases are TGTGCCAGCAGCCCTAGGACAGGCGGCACCGGGGAGCTGTTTTTT. This gives the protein CASSPRTGGTGELFF. Variable domain in full (rest from reference TRBV14 and TRBJ2-2): EAGVTQFPSHSVIEKGQTVTLRCDPISGHDNLYWYRRVMGKEIKFLLHFVKESKQDESGMPNNRFLAERTGGTYSTLKVQPAELEDSGVYFCASSPRTGGTGELFFGEGSRLTVL.

This clonotype occurred many times. The chain employs TRBV4-1 and TRBJ1-2, with D possibly TRBD1 on 5 matching bases. Germline V gives CDR1 MGHRA, CDR2 YSYEKL. This CDR3 region has 15 residues. Trimming stripped 3 bases from V and 8 bases from J, with 19 bases between. CDR3 DNA sequence: TGCGCCAGCAGCCAGACCGCCTGGCGACAGTCAGGCTACACCTTC. It translates to CASSQTAWRQSGYTF.

As to this clonotype: A junction end diverges from the germline sequence, so it may reflect a read error. The chain is built from TRBV19 and TRBJ1-5; no clear D gene. This CDR3 is 15 amino acids long. Looked up from germline, CDR1 is LNHDA and CDR2 is SQIVND (reference sequence). In DNA form, the CDR3 reads TGCGCCAGTAGTATTGGAGGACGAGGCAATCAGCCCCAGCATTTT. As protein: CASSIGGRGNQPQHF.

Only a few counts were recorded for this clonotype. The chain combines TRBV27 with TRBJ2-1; TRBD2 matches 11 bases. The ends lost 8 bases at V and 4 bases at J; junction bases unmatched: 7. This CDR3 is 15 amino acids long. Germline-derived CDR1 and CDR2 are MNHEY and SMNVEV (reference sequence). The CDR3 coding sequence is TGTGCCAGCCGATGGGGACTAGCGGCGTACAATGAGCAGTTCTTC. This encodes CASRWGLAAYNEQFF.

This clonotype was recorded a few times. The rearrangement links TRBV20-1 to TRBJ2-3, with 7 bases aligning to TRBD2. CDR1 is DFQATT and CDR2 is SNEGSKA in the germline V gene (reference sequence). V gave up 3 bases and J gave up 2 bases; unmatched junction bases: 14. The CDR3 has 17 amino acids. This CDR3 is CSARSPGLSFSTDTQYF. CDR3 sequence (DNA): TGCAGTGCTAGGTCTCCGGGACTATCCTTCTCCACAGATACGCAGTATTTT.

The CDR3 nucleotides read TGCGCCAGCAGCCAAGGCTTCATTGAAACTAGCGGGGGGGCCGGGGAGCTGTTTTTT. Translated: CASSQGFIETSGGAGELFF. The gene calls are TRBV4-3 and TRBJ2-2; TRBD2 aligns across 13 bases. The V gene's germline CDR1 is LGHNA and CDR2 YSLEER. With V trimmed by 1 base and J by 6 bases, 11 bases remained unmatched. This CDR3 is 19 amino acids long.

In its sample, this clonotype was seen a few times. The chain is built from TRBV19 and TRBJ1-1, with D perhaps matching TRBD1 (5 bases). V lost 7 bases, J lost 7 bases, and 16 bases lay in between. Germline CDR1 LNHDA, CDR2 SQIVND (reference sequence). The CDR3 consists of 13 residues. CDR3 DNA sequence: TGTGCCAGTACCCCGAGGGGCGGATATGAAGCTTTCTTT. Translation: CASTPRGGYEAFF.

The rearrangement uses TRBV12-3 or TRBV12-4 and TRBJ1-2; D gene ambiguous. The length of the CDR3 is 13 residues. The V end was cut by 6 bases, the J end by 2 bases, with 10 bases between. CDR3 coding DNA: TGTGCCAGCAGGACCCCGGGAAACTATGGCTACACCTTC. As protein: CASRTPGNYGYTF.

The V gene is TRBV6-1, the J gene TRBJ2-1; D is unclear. The CDR3 runs to 13 residues. The V end lost 2 bases, the J end lost 5 bases, and 7 bases lay between the germline ends. Germline CDR1 reads MNHNS; CDR2 reads SASEGT. The CDR3 sequence: CASSEIADNEQFF. CDR3 DNA: TGTGCCAGCAGTGAAATTGCGGACAATGAGCAGTTCTTC.

The chain links TRBV15 to TRBJ2-3; 10 bases are shared with TRBD2. V lost 3 bases, J lost 4 bases, and 7 bases stayed unmatched. CDR1 and CDR2 from the germline V gene are LNHNV and YYDKDF (reference sequence). The CDR3 loop spans 16 amino acids. This CDR3 reads CATSSSGRIRADTQYF. The CDR3 DNA follows: TGTGCCACCAGCAGTAGCGGGAGGATCAGGGCAGATACGCAGTATTTT.

DNA for the CDR3: TGCAGTGCTAGACCAACAGGGTTTGGAAACACCATATATTTT. Residues: CSARPTGFGNTIYF. The rearrangement links TRBV20-1 to TRBJ1-3; tentative D call: TRBD1 (6 bases). CDR3 size: 14 residues. Trimming stripped 2 bases from V and 3 bases from J, with 11 bases between. From germline, CDR1 is DFQATT and CDR2 SNEGSKA (reference sequence).

The chain recombines TRBV7-9 with TRBJ2-5; either TRBD1 or TRBD2 may supply D (5 bases each). The germline gives CDR1 SEHNR, CDR2 FQNEAQ (reference sequence). The length of the CDR3 is 13 residues. V was cut by 8 bases and J by 5 bases, with 15 bases left in between. This chain's CDR3 is CASPPKRGETQYF. CDR3 coding DNA: TGTGCCAGCCCCCCGAAGAGGGGCGAGACCCAGTACTTC.

There are a few counts of this clonotype. The chain joins TRBV27 to TRBJ2-7; no reliable D call. Germline V gene data show CDR1 as MNHEY and CDR2 as SMNVEV (reference sequence). V dropped 2 bases and J dropped 0 bases, with 14 bases sitting between them. CDR3 length equals 16 residues. The CDR3 bases are TGTGCCAGCAGTTTACAATGGGCGGCCAGCTCCTACGAGCAGTACTTC. Its protein is CASSLQWAASSYEQYF.

This clonotype occurred a few times. This clone may be a read error of a much larger clone one base away. The chain uses TRBV2 and TRBJ2-7, with 12 bases identical to TRBD1. Germline V gene lookup returns CDR1 SNHLY and CDR2 FYNNEI. V shed 11 bases, J shed 7 bases, and the junction held 12 bases outside the gene matches. The CDR3 runs to 14 residues. CDR3 sequence (DNA): TGTGCCGGCACCCCGGGACAGGGGGCTTTAGAGCAGTACTTC. As protein: CAGTPGQGALEQYF. Full variable domain (remainder filled in from reference TRBV2 and TRBJ2-7): EPEVTQTPSHQVTQMGQEVILRCVPISNHLYFYWYRQILGQKVEFLVSFYNNEISEKSEIFDDQFSVERPDGSNFTLKIRSTKLEDSAMYFCAGTPGQGALEQYFGPGTRLTVT.

The J gene is TRBJ2-1, the V gene TRBV12-3 or TRBV12-4, with 8 bases fitting TRBD1. This CDR3 is built from 11 residues. V trimming: 2 bases; J trimming: 12 bases; junction bases outside the gene matches: 0. CDR3 amino acids: CASSLTGGQFF. The CDR3 coding sequence is TGTGCCAGCAGTTTAACAGGGGGGCAGTTCTTC.

There are many counts of this clonotype. The genes are TRBV5-6 and TRBJ2-7; 9 bases match TRBD1. The CDR3 is 14 amino acids. Germline V gene sequence: CDR1 SGHDT, CDR2 YYEEEE. The V segment lost 4 bases and the J segment 4 bases; nucleotides outside the gene matches: 6. For the CDR3, the DNA is TGTGCCAGCAGCGTACAGGGGGCTCGGTACGAGCAGTACTTC. Translation: CASSVQGARYEQYF. Full variable domain (outside the CDR3, taken from reference TRBV5-6 and TRBJ2-7): DAGVTQSPTHLIKTRGQQVTLRCSPKSGHDTVSWYQQALGQGPQFIFQYYEEEERQRGNFPDRFSGHQFPNYSSELNVNALLLGDSALYLCASSVQGARYEQYFGPGTRLTVT.

This clonotype was detected many times. This chain links TRBV29-1 with TRBJ2-1; TRBD2 is a possible D gene (7 bases). The CDR3 has 13 residues. The V end lost 6 bases, the J end lost 2 bases, and 11 bases lay between the germline ends. The germline gives CDR1 SQVTM, CDR2 ANQGSEA. The CDR3 here is CSVEGGAYNEQFF. CDR3 DNA sequence: TGCAGCGTCGAGGGGGGGGCCTACAATGAGCAGTTCTTC.

The V and J genes are TRBV10-3 and TRBJ2-1; 10 nucleotides agree with TRBD2. The CDR3 length is 18 residues. The V gene end was trimmed by 2 bases and the J gene end by 0 bases; junction bases not matched to a gene: 7. Germline-derived CDR1 and CDR2 are ENHRY and SYGVKD. CDR3 in amino acids: CAISEVSGGRSSYNEQFF. DNA of the CDR3: TGTGCCATCAGTGAGGTTAGCGGGGGGCGGAGCTCCTACAATGAGCAGTTCTTC.

This clonotype appeared a few times. This chain links TRBV10-3 with TRBJ1-1; a possible D gene is TRBD1 (5 bases). V was clipped by 10 bases and J by 4 bases, with 22 bases between them. The CDR3 is made up of 15 amino acids. Per the germline V gene, CDR1 is ENHRY and CDR2 is SYGVKD. The CDR3 region is CATLRKGPGGTEAFF. In DNA, the CDR3 is TGTGCCACTTTAAGAAAGGGGCCCGGTGGCACTGAAGCTTTCTTT.

V usage is TRBV12-3 or TRBV12-4 and J usage is TRBJ2-5; D ambiguous. With 3 bases removed from V and 2 bases from J, the gap between germline ends came to 10 bases. CDR3 size: 14 residues. The CDR3 here is CASSFSGRQETQYF. CDR3 nucleotides: TGTGCCAGCAGTTTTTCCGGACGGCAAGAGACCCAGTACTTC.

This clonotype was recorded at least ten times. The chain carries TRBV20-1 and TRBJ2-3, with D possibly being TRBD2 (6 bases). CDR1 and CDR2 from the germline V gene are DFQATT and SNEGSKA (reference sequence). V was trimmed by 0 bases and J by 0 bases, leaving 10 bases between them. This CDR3 region has 15 residues. The CDR3 region has the DNA TGCAGTGCTAGAGATATCGGGACTAGCACAGATACGCAGTATTTT. Its translation is CSARDIGTSTDTQYF.

This clonotype was observed many times. V and J are TRBV29-1 and TRBJ1-2; the D is unclear. The germline V gene has CDR1 SQVTM and CDR2 ANQGSEA. V gave up 7 bases and J gave up 0 bases, with 6 bases separating them. The length of the CDR3 is 11 residues. The CDR3 is CSARSNYGYTF. The CDR3 DNA reads TGCAGCGCTCGTTCTAACTATGGCTACACCTTC.

V gene TRBV6-9 combines with J gene TRBJ1-5; perhaps TRBD1 as D (5 bases). Per the germline V gene, CDR1 is MNHGY and CDR2 is SVAAGI. The CDR3 is 15 residues long. V was pared by 3 bases and J by 2 bases, with 11 bases between. The CDR3 sequence is CASSYAGEGNQPQHF. CDR3 DNA sequence: TGTGCCAGCAGTTACGCGGGGGAGGGCAATCAGCCCCAGCATTTT.

Within the sample, this clonotype is medium-sized. The chain couples TRBV15 to TRBJ2-5, with TRBD1 matching 9 bases. Germline lookup yields CDR1 LNHNV and CDR2 YYDKDF (reference sequence). J gave up 4 bases and V 5 bases, and 11 bases lay outside the gene matches. CDR3 length: 16 residues. This CDR3 reads CATSRSDGQGRETQYF. The CDR3 DNA is TGTGCCACCAGCCGCTCAGACGGACAGGGGAGAGAGACCCAGTACTTC.